What follows are 4 T cell receptor beta chains derived from one specimen sequenced in a study of CD8 T cells in ankylosing spondylitis. Their target antigens are unknown. Each CDR3 protein gets one entry after TCRdb re-called the 5' RACE reads with MiXCR. The sample has around 430,000 distinct CDR3 sequences, roughly 17% seen once; the top ten hold approximately 1%. Overall study results and limits: The study identified a TCR beta motif of roughly eight highly homologous variants that appeared characteristic of ankylosing spondylitis blood.

Sample: blood, either unsorted or a sorted T cell fraction (not recorded which). These receptors were collected from a male donor with ankylosing spondylitis.

This clonotype was seen many times. The chain employs TRBV5-1 and TRBJ2-1; D unresolved. CDR3 size: 14 residues. Germline CDR1 SGHRS, CDR2 YFSETQ. Trimming pared 0 bases from V and 4 bases from J, leaving 8 bases between. The CDR3, as DNA: TGCGCCAGCAGCTTGGCCGAACGGTACAATGAGCAGTTCTTC. It codes for CASSLAERYNEQFF.

V is TRBV6-1 and J is TRBJ2-7; 11 bases fit TRBD2. CDR1 and CDR2 (germline): MNHNS, SASEGT. The CDR3 has 15 amino acids. Losses at the gene ends were 6 bases for V and 1 base for J; bases not matched to a gene: 5. DNA of the CDR3: TGTGCCAGCAGCAGACTAGCGGGACAGTCCTACGAGCAGTACTTC. It yields the protein CASSRLAGQSYEQYF.

This clonotype was detected only a few times. CDR3 in DNA: TGTGCCAGCAGTCCGACTCAGGGGGCTAACTACGAGCAGTACTTC. It specifies CASSPTQGANYEQYF. V usage is TRBV7-2 and J usage is TRBJ2-7; 8 positions match TRBD1. Germline assignment: CDR1 SGHTA and CDR2 FQGNSA. The CDR3 extends over 15 amino acids. J gave up 3 bases and V 6 bases, and 10 bases lay outside the gene matches. Looking up the rest from reference TRBV7-2 and TRBJ2-7 gives the full variable domain: GAGVSQSPSNKVTEKGKDVELRCDPISGHTALYWYRQSLGQGLEFLIYFQGNSAPDKSGLPSDRFSAERTGGSVSTLTIQRTQQEDSAVYLCASSPTQGANYEQYFGPGTRLTVT.

The sample holds a few counts of this clonotype. The rearrangement uses TRBV5-1 and TRBJ2-3; D remains unclear. Trimming shortened V by 0 bases and J by 4 bases, and 12 bases separated the two germline ends. Germline V gene data show CDR1 as SGHRS and CDR2 as YFSETQ. The CDR3 totals 15 residues. CDR3 protein: CASSLAGSAADTQYF. The CDR3 coding sequence is TGCGCCAGCAGCTTGGCGGGCTCGGCGGCAGATACGCAGTATTTT.